One sample yielded the 4 T cell receptor beta chains listed below, sequenced in a study of tumor-infiltrating lymphocytes in primary liver carcinoma. Synthesis of TCR beta cDNA was carried out from about 500 ng total RNA with a constant-region primer. Nested multiplex PCR, run for three rounds with slightly modified ARM-PCR, yielded TCR beta libraries. It was with TRBV1-TRBV30 forward primers and a C-beta reverse primer that the first two PCR rounds were run, at roughly 10 cycles each. Each CDR3 protein gets one entry after TCRdb re-called the multiplex PCR reads with MiXCR. The sample has 100,000 to 120,000 distinct CDR3 sequences, about four fifths seen once; the top ten hold 15% to 20%. The source material, about 18-31 mg of unsorted bulk tissue, was used to co-extract RNA and DNA. Specimen: liver tumor tissue from sampling region 3. The subset here: tumor region T3, left-lateral pole. The receptors were sampled from a man in his forties or fifties with primary liver carcinoma and hepatitis B virus infection.

The chain has TRBV18 and TRBJ2-3, with D unresolved. The V end was cut by 2 bases, the J end by 6 bases, with 6 bases between. This CDR3 is 12 amino acids long. From germline, CDR1 is KGHSH and CDR2 LQKENI. As DNA, the CDR3 is TGTGCCAGCTCACCAACCGATGATACGCAGTATTTT. Encoded protein: CASSPTDDTQYF.

For this clonotype: This may be a read error: a much more frequent sequence differs by one nucleotide. The rearrangement uses TRBV5-1 and TRBJ1-6; no firm D call. V dropped 5 bases and J dropped 5 bases, with 11 bases sitting between them. The CDR3 length is 14 residues. Germline V gene data show CDR1 as SGHRS and CDR2 as YFSETQ. CDR3: CASREGHDNSPLHF. DNA for the CDR3: TGCGCCAGCAGGGAGGGCCACGATAATTCACCCCTCCACTTT.

The sample holds one count of this clonotype. A read error is likely, as this CDR3 ends without the conserved phenylalanine or tryptophan. This chain joins TRBV7-8 and TRBJ2-7; D gene unclear. Trimming pared 0 bases from V and 6 bases from J, leaving 18 bases between. From germline, CDR1 is SGHVS and CDR2 FQNEAQ. There are 16 residues in the CDR3. This chain's CDR3 is CASSLASLHGKGEQYL. The CDR3 bases are TGTGCCAGCAGCTTAGCGTCCCTCCATGGGAAGGGCGAGCAGTACTTA.

The chain uses TRBV6-2 or TRBV6-3 and TRBJ2-1; D perhaps matches TRBD2 (5 bases). Per germline, CDR1 MNHEY and CDR2 SVGEGT. The CDR3 is 15 residues long. V was clipped by 6 bases and J by 6 bases, with 18 bases between them. CDR3 residues: CASSPLEVAFNEQFF. The DNA of the CDR3 is TGTGCCAGCAGCCCACTAGAGGTAGCTTTCAATGAGCAGTTCTTC.